One and the same sample provided the 15 T cell receptor beta chains below, sequenced in a study of blood T cell repertoires in COVID-19. Produced via immunoSEQ multiplex PCR; TCRdb's table is partial and in-frame only. The data show about 150,000 clones, roughly nine tenths seen once. The sequenced sample was peripheral blood. These receptors were taken from a woman between 65 and 79 years old with acute or convalescent COVID-19.

This chain joins TRBV19 and TRBJ1-5; 8 bases match TRBD1. The CDR3 is 16 amino acids. The germline V gene encodes CDR1 LNHDA and CDR2 SQIVND (reference sequence). Unmatched junction bases numbered 12, after V lost 4 bases and J lost 7 bases. The CDR3 reads CASSTWTGKARQPQHF. CDR3 DNA: TGTGCCAGTAGTACCTGGACAGGGAAAGCGCGGCAGCCCCAGCATTTT.

The gene calls are TRBV7-9 and TRBJ2-6; the D is unclear. V lost 2 bases and J lost 4, with 9 bases in between. This CDR3 spans 15 amino acids. From germline, CDR1 is SEHNR and CDR2 FQNEAQ (reference sequence). This CDR3 is CASSLTGSGANVLTF. Here the CDR3 DNA reads TGTGCCAGCAGCTTAACGGGTTCCGGGGCCAACGTCCTGACTTTC.

This sequence joins TRBV27 and TRBJ1-2, with a possible D match to TRBD1 (6 bases). Trimming cost V 5 bases and J 8 bases, with 15 bases left between them. The CDR3 runs 13 residues. Germline V gene sequence: CDR1 MNHEY, CDR2 SMNVEV (reference sequence). In DNA, the CDR3 is TGTGCCAGCAGTGCCCTGACAGGAACGGGCTACACCTTC. Amino acid sequence: CASSALTGTGYTF.

The chain has TRBV11-3 and TRBJ2-1, with D possibly being TRBD2 (6 bases). CDR3 length: 15 residues. The V and J ends lost 2 bases and 2 bases respectively, with 10 bases between them. Germline V CDR1 and CDR2: SGHNT, YENEEA. The chain's CDR3 is CASSLSGGTYNEQFF. The CDR3 coding sequence is TGTGCCAGCAGCTTATCTGGAGGGACCTACAATGAGCAGTTCTTC.

This chain joins TRBV9 and TRBJ1-2; 8 bases fit TRBD1. V lost 3 bases and J lost 4; bases outside the gene matches: 14. The CDR3 spans 17 residues. Germline loops: CDR1 SGDLS, CDR2 YYNGEE. The CDR3 DNA sequence: TGTGCCAGCAGCGCAAACCCTTTTGGACAGGGCTTCTATGGCTACACCTTC. The encoded protein is CASSANPFGQGFYGYTF.

This clone was detected once. The V and J genes are TRBV11-2 and TRBJ1-4, with TRBD1 matching 9 bases. Germline trimming cut 2 bases from V and 13 bases from J; bases unmatched to any gene: 17. Per germline, CDR1 SGHAT and CDR2 FQNNGV. The CDR3 is made up of 17 amino acids. This chain's CDR3 is CASSLRGPGTGKKGLFF. The CDR3, as DNA: TGTGCCAGCAGCTTAAGGGGTCCCGGGACAGGGAAAAAAGGACTGTTTTTT.

The chain couples TRBV14 to TRBJ2-1, with D possibly being TRBD2 (6 bases). The V and J ends lost 4 bases and 12 bases respectively, with 13 bases between them. CDR1 is SGHDN and CDR2 is FVKESK in the germline V gene. The CDR3 totals 12 residues. This CDR3 reads CASSLRAGGQFF. The CDR3 nucleotides read TGTGCCAGCAGCCTCCGGGCCGGGGGGCAGTTCTTC. Full variable domain (missing parts from reference TRBV14 and TRBJ2-1): EAGVTQFPSHSVIEKGQTVTLRCDPISGHDNLYWYRRVMGKEIKFLLHFVKESKQDESGMPNNRFLAERTGGTYSTLKVQPAELEDSGVYFCASSLRAGGQFFGPGTRLTVL.

The chain carries TRBV7-2 and TRBJ2-1; TRBD1 agrees at 10 bases. V trimming: 1 base; J trimming: 7 bases; junction bases outside the gene matches: 7. The CDR3 is 16 residues long. Per the germline V gene, CDR1 is SGHTA and CDR2 is FQGNSA. The CDR3 sequence is CASSLGGQGFGNEQFF. The CDR3 DNA sequence: TGTGCCAGCAGCTTAGGGGGACAGGGGTTTGGGAATGAGCAGTTCTTC. Based on the CDR3 plus reference TRBV7-2 and TRBJ2-1, the full variable domain is GAGVSQSPSNKVTEKGKDVELRCDPISGHTALYWYRQSLGQGLEFLIYFQGNSAPDKSGLPSDRFSAERTGGSVSTLTIQRTQQEDSAVYLCASSLGGQGFGNEQFFGPGTRLTVL.

V usage is TRBV18 and J usage is TRBJ1-1, with 7 bases lining up with TRBD1. With V trimmed by 5 bases and J by 0 bases, 6 bases remained unmatched. Germline values: CDR1 KGHSH, CDR2 LQKENI. This CDR3 is built from 15 residues. This CDR3 is CASSIQGTLNTEAFF. As DNA, the CDR3 is TGTGCCAGCTCAATACAGGGGACACTGAACACTGAAGCTTTCTTT.

This chain connects TRBV18 to TRBJ1-1; D possibly corresponds to TRBD1 (5 bases). V was clipped by 8 bases and J by 0 bases, with 10 bases between them. The CDR3 runs 13 residues. Germline CDR1 and CDR2: KGHSH and LQKENI. The CDR3 DNA is TGTGCCAGCGCGGAGGGGATGAACACTGAAGCTTTCTTT. Its translation is CASAEGMNTEAFF.

This clone appeared once. This chain uses TRBV28 with TRBJ1-4; 7 positions match TRBD1. Germline lookup yields CDR1 MDHEN and CDR2 SYDVKM. Trimming at V came to 5 bases and at J to 8 bases, leaving 11 bases not matched to a gene. The CDR3 has 15 amino acids. The CDR3 region is CASSTRTGTREKLFF. The CDR3 region has the DNA TGTGCCAGCAGTACGAGGACAGGCACTAGAGAAAAACTGTTTTTT.

The chain recombines TRBV28 with TRBJ1-5; 7 bases align to TRBD1. The CDR3 has 17 residues. Looked up from germline, CDR1 is MDHEN and CDR2 is SYDVKM. After removal of 2 bases from V and 0 bases from J, the junction contained 7 bases not matched to a gene. CDR3 nucleotide sequence: TGTGCCAGCAGTTTAGTTGGCAGGGGGGTTAGCAATCAGCCCCAGCATTTT. Its protein is CASSLVGRGVSNQPQHF.

The chain has TRBV29-1 and TRBJ1-2; 8 nucleotides match TRBD1. Germline V gene data show CDR1 as SQVTM and CDR2 as ANQGSEA. Trimming at V came to 7 bases and at J to 6 bases, leaving 4 bases not matched to a gene. CDR3 size: 11 residues. CDR3 protein: CSAQDRDGYTF. The CDR3 DNA is TGCAGCGCTCAGGACAGGGATGGCTACACCTTC.

This clone was detected only once. Written as DNA, the CDR3 is TGTGCCATCAGTGAGTACGGGGGCAATCAGCCCCAGCATTTT. Translation: CAISEYGGNQPQHF. The V call is TRBV10-3, the J call TRBJ1-5; D is undetermined. Germline V lookup: CDR1 ENHRY, CDR2 SYGVKD. The V end was cut by 1 base, the J end by 2 bases, with 6 bases between. The CDR3 is made up of 14 amino acids.

CDR3 protein: CSTRTGETQYF. For the CDR3, the DNA is TGCAGCACCCGGACAGGGGAGACCCAGTACTTC. The V call is TRBV29-1, the J call TRBJ2-5; TRBD1 matches at 8 bases. CDR3 length: 11 amino acids. Germline CDR1 reads SQVTM; CDR2 reads ANQGSEA. V dropped 8 bases and J dropped 5; count of bases not matched to a gene: 4.